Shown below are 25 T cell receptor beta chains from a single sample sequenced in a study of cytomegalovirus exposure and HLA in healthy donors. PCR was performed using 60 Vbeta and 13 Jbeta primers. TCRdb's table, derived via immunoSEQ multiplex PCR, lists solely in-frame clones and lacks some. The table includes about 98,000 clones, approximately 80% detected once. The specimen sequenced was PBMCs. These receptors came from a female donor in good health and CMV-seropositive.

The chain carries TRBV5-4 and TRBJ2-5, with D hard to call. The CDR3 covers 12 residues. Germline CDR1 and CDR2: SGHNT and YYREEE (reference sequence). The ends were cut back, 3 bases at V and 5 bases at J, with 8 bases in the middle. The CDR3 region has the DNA TGTGCCAGCAGCTCGCAGTGGGAGACCCAGTACTTC. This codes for CASSSQWETQYF.

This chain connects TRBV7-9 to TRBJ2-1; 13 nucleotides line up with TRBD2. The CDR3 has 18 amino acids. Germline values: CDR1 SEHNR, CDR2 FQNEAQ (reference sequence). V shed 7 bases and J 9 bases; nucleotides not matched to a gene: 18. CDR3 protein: CASTSTSQTSGGTGEQFF. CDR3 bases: TGTGCCAGCACTTCCACCTCTCAGACTAGCGGGGGGACCGGTGAGCAGTTCTTC. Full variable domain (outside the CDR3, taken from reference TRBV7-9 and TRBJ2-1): DTGVSQNPRHKITKRGQNVTFRCDPISEHNRLYWYRQTLGQGPEFLTYFQNEAQLEKSRLLSDRFSAERPKGSFSTLEIQRTEQGDSAMYLCASTSTSQTSGGTGEQFFGPGTRLTVL.

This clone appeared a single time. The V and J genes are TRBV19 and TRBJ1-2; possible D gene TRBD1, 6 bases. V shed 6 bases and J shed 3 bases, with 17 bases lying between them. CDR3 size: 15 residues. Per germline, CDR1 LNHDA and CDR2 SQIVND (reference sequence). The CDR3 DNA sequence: TGTGCCAGTAGCGAACAGGGCCGAGGGGACTATGGCTACACCTTC. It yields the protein CASSEQGRGDYGYTF.

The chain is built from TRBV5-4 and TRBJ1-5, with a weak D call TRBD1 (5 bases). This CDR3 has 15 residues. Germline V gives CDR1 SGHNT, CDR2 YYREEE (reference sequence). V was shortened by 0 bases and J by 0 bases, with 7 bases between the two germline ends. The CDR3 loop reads CASSLAGGSNQPQHF. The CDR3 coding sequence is TGTGCCAGCAGCTTGGCCGGGGGTAGCAATCAGCCCCAGCATTTT.

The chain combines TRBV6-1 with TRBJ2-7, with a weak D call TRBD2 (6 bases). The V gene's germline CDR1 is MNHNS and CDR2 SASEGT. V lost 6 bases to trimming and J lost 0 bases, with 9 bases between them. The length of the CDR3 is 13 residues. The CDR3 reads CASSPGLSYEQYF. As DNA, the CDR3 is TGTGCCAGCAGCCCGGGACTCTCCTACGAGCAGTACTTC.

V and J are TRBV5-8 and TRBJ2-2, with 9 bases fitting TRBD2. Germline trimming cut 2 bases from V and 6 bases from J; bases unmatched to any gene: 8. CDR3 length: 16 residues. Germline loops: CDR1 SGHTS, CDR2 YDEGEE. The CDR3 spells CASSFQISGSSGELFF. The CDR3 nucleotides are TGTGCCAGCAGCTTTCAGATTAGCGGGAGCTCCGGGGAGCTGTTTTTT.

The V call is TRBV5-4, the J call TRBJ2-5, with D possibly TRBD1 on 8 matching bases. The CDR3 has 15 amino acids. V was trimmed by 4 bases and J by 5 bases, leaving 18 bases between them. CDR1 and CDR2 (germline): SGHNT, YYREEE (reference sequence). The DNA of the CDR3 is TGTGCCAGCAGCCCAAGGACAGGGAGGGGGGAGACCCAGTACTTC. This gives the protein CASSPRTGRGETQYF.

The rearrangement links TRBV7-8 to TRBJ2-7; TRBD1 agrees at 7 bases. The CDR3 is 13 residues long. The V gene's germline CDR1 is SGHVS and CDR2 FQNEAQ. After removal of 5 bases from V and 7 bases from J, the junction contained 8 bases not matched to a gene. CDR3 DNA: TGTGCCAGCAGCACGACAGGGATGGGGGAGCAGTACTTC. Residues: CASSTTGMGEQYF.

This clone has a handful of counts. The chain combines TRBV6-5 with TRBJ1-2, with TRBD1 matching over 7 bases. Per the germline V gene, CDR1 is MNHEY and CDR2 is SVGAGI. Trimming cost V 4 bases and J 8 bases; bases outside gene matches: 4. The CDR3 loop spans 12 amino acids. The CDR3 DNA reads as TGTGCCAGCAGTTCCCCGGGACAGGGCTACACCTTC. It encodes CASSSPGQGYTF.

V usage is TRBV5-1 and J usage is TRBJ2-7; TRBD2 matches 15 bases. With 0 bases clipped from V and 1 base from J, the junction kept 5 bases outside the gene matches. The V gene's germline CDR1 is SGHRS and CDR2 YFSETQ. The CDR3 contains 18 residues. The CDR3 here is CASSLAVGLAGGSYEQYF. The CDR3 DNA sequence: TGCGCCAGCAGCTTGGCCGTCGGACTAGCGGGGGGGTCCTACGAGCAGTACTTC.

CDR3 residues: CASSYSGLNNEQFF. DNA for the CDR3: TGTGCCAGCAGTTACTCGGGACTGAACAATGAGCAGTTCTTC. The V call is TRBV6-5, the J call TRBJ2-1; tentative D call: TRBD2 (6 bases). The germline gives CDR1 MNHEY, CDR2 SVGAGI. The germline V and J ends were trimmed by 0 bases and 5 bases, with 8 bases remaining between them. The CDR3 totals 14 residues.

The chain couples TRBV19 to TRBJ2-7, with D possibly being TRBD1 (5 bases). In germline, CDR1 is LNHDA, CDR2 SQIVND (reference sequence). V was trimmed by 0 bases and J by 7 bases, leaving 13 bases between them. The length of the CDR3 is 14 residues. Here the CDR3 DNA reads TGTGCCAGTAGTATAGATGCCAGGGCTAGTGAGCAGTACTTC. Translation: CASSIDARASEQYF.

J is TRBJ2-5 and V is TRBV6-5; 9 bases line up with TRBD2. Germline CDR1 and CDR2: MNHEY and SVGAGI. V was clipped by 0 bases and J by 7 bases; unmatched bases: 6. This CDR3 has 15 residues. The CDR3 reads CASSYSGASGVTQYF. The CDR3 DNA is TGTGCCAGCAGTTACTCTGGGGCTAGCGGGGTGACCCAGTACTTC.

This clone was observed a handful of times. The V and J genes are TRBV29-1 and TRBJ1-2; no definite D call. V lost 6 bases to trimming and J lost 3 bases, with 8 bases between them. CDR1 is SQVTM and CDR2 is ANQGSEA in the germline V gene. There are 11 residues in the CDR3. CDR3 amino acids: CSVAGYYGYTF. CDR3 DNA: TGCAGCGTAGCAGGATACTATGGCTACACCTTC.

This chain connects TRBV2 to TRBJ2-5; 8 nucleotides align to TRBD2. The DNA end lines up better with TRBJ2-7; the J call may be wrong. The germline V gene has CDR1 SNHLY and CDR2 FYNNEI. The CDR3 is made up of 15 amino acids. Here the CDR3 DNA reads TGTGCCAGCAGTGGTCAGAGCGGGAGCTGGTCCGAGCAGTACTTC. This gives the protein CASSGQSGSWSEQYF.

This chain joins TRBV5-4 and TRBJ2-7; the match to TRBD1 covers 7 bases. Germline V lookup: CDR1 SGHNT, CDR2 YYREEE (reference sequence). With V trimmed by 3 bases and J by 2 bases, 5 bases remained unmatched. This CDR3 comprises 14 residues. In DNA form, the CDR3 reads TGTGCCAGCAGCTCACGACAGGGAACCTACGAGCAGTACTTC. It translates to CASSSRQGTYEQYF.

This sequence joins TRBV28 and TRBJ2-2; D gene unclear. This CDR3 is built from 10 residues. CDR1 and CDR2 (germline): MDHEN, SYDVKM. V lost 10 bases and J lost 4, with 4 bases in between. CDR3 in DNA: TGTGCCACCTCCACCGGGGAGCTGTTTTTT. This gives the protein CATSTGELFF.

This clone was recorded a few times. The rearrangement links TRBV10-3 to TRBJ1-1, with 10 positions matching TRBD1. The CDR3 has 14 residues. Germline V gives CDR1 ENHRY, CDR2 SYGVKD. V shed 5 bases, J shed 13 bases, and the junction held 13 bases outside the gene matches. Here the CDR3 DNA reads TGTGCCATCAGTCACGACGGAGACAGGGGGCTGGTTTTCTTT. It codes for CAISHDGDRGLVFF.

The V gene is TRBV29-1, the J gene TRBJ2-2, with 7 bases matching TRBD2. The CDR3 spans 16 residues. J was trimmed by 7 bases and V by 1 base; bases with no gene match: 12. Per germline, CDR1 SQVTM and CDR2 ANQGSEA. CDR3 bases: TGCAGCGTTGAAGGGTGGCTAGGGAGGGCAAACGGGGAGCTGTTTTTT. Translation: CSVEGWLGRANGELFF.

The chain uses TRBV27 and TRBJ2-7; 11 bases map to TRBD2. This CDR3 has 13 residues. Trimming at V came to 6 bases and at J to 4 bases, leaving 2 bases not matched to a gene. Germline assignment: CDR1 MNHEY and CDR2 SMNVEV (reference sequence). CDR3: CASRLAGGYEQYF. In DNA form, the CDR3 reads TGTGCCAGCAGGCTAGCGGGGGGATACGAGCAGTACTTC.

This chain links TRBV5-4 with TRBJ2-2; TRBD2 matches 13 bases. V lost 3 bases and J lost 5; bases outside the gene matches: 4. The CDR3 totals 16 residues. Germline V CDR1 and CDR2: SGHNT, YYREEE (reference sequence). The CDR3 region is CASSSGTSGTTGELFF. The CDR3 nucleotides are TGTGCCAGCAGCTCCGGGACTAGCGGGACTACCGGGGAGCTGTTTTTT.

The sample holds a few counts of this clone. CDR3 sequence reads: CASSKGQGANYGYTF. Written as DNA, the CDR3 is TGTGCCAGCAGCAAAGGACAGGGGGCCAACTATGGCTACACCTTC. This chain uses TRBV5-4 with TRBJ1-2, with TRBD1 matching over 11 bases. Germline V CDR1 and CDR2: SGHNT, YYREEE (reference sequence). The CDR3 is 15 residues long. Losses at the gene ends were 4 bases for V and 2 bases for J; bases not matched to a gene: 4.

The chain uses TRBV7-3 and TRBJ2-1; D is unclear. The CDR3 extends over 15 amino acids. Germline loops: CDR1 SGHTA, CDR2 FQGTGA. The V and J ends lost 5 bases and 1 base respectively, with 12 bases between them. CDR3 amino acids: CASSPLGGSYNEQFF. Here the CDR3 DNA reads TGTGCCAGCAGCCCTTTAGGCGGTTCCTACAATGAGCAGTTCTTC.

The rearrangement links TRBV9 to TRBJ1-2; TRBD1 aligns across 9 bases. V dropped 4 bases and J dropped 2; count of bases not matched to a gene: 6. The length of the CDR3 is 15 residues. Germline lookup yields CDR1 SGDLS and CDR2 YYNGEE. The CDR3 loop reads CASSPRQGGNYGYTF. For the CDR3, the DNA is TGTGCCAGCAGCCCACGACAGGGGGGGAACTATGGCTACACCTTC.

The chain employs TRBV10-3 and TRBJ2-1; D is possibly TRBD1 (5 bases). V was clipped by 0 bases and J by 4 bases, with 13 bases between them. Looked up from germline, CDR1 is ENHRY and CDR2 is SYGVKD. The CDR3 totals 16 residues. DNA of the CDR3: TGTGCCATCAGTGAGTCGGCAGGGAACCAGTACAATGAGCAGTTCTTC. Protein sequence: CAISESAGNQYNEQFF.